The 30 T cell receptor beta chains presented below share a single source sample, sequenced in a study of human T cells and chemical hapten exposure. Each CDR3 protein is one row after TCRdb ran MiXCR on the RACE reads. The table includes about 380,000 distinct CDR3 sequences, around 6% detected once. The time point: patch test 2, 6 weeks after DPC sensitization. The treatment is: therapeutic diphenylcyclopropenone sensitization with weekly scalp DPC. The sequencing here drew on whole blood, taken in connection with sensitization to the hapten diphenylcyclopropenone (DPC). These receptors all come from a woman younger than 35 with alopecia areata. Some clones in this sample may be carry-over from other donors' samples.

DNA of the CDR3: TGTGCCACCAGTGACCCCGCGAGGAGCGGCGAGACCCAGTACTTC. Amino acids: CATSDPARSGETQYF. The V gene is TRBV24-1, the J gene TRBJ2-5; D is perhaps TRBD2 (5 bases). This CDR3 has 15 amino acids. V dropped 4 bases and J dropped 5 bases, with 16 bases sitting between them. CDR1 KGHDR and CDR2 SFDVKD come from the germline V gene.

The table lists this clonotype with many counts. The chain uses TRBV3-1 and TRBJ2-4; either TRBD1 or TRBD2 may fit D (7 bases each). The germline gives CDR1 LGHDT, CDR2 YNNKEL (reference sequence). V was pared by 3 bases and J by 2 bases, with 14 bases between. The CDR3 runs to 16 residues. This CDR3 is CASSQGGGQPKNIQYF. The CDR3 region has the DNA TGTGCCAGCAGCCAGGGCGGGGGACAGCCCAAAAACATTCAGTACTTC.

The rearrangement joins TRBV20-1 to TRBJ1-1; 9 positions agree with TRBD1. Losses at the gene ends were 6 bases for V and 6 bases for J; bases not matched to a gene: 8. The CDR3 length is 13 residues. Germline assignment: CDR1 DFQATT and CDR2 SNEGSKA (reference sequence). CDR3 loop: CSAPDRGIAEAFF. CDR3 nucleotide sequence: TGCAGTGCCCCGGACAGGGGAATCGCTGAAGCTTTCTTT.

V and J are TRBV6-5 and TRBJ2-7; D possibly corresponds to TRBD1 (6 bases). Germline values: CDR1 MNHEY, CDR2 SVGAGI. CDR3 size: 14 residues. V was clipped by 0 bases and J by 2 bases, with 8 bases between them. Written as DNA, the CDR3 is TGTGCCAGCAGTTACTCGGGGGCCCCCTACGAGCAGTACTTC. This translates into CASSYSGAPYEQYF.

This rearrangement joins TRBV7-6 to TRBJ2-1, with D tentatively TRBD2 (5 bases). CDR3 length: 14 residues. Trimming stripped 5 bases from V and 7 bases from J, with 15 bases between. The germline V gene has CDR1 SGHVS and CDR2 FNYEAQ. CDR3 protein: CASSPRPEGNEQFF. CDR3 nucleotide sequence: TGTGCCAGCAGCCCCCGGCCCGAGGGAAATGAGCAGTTCTTC.

In this sample, this clonotype turned up a few times. V and J are TRBV4-2 and TRBJ1-4, with D possibly TRBD1 on 5 matching bases. Trimming shortened V by 0 bases and J by 7 bases, and 18 bases separated the two germline ends. Germline CDR1 LGHNA, CDR2 YNFKEQ. This CDR3 is built from 17 residues. The CDR3 DNA is TGTGCCAGCAGCCAAGAAGAATCGGGGACGGTGGGTGAAAAACTGTTTTTT. It specifies CASSQEESGTVGEKLFF.

The V gene is TRBV20-1, the J gene TRBJ2-7; 9 bases agree with TRBD1. Losses at the gene ends were 2 bases for V and 5 bases for J; bases not matched to a gene: 1. CDR1 is DFQATT, CDR2 SNEGSKA, per germline (reference sequence). The CDR3 has 12 residues. This CDR3 is CSARRTGDEQYF. Written as DNA, the CDR3 is TGCAGTGCTAGACGGACAGGGGACGAGCAGTACTTC.

This sequence joins TRBV4-1 and TRBJ2-3, with 16 bases that match TRBD2. The V segment lost 3 bases and the J segment 1 base; nucleotides outside the gene matches: 10. The CDR3 is made up of 20 amino acids. CDR1 MGHRA and CDR2 YSYEKL come from the germline V gene. The CDR3 here is CASSHAAGLAGGHGTDTQYF. CDR3 sequence (DNA): TGCGCCAGCAGCCACGCCGCGGGACTAGCGGGGGGGCATGGCACAGATACGCAGTATTTT.

As regards this clonotype: A read error may account for a junction end that differs from germline. This chain links TRBV12-3 or TRBV12-4 with TRBJ2-1; the match to TRBD2 covers 15 bases. There are 21 residues in the CDR3. The CDR3: CANSSRTSGGAAPYYYNEQFF. Here the CDR3 DNA reads TGTGCCAACAGTTCCAGGACTAGCGGGGGGGCAGCTCCCTACTACTACAATGAGCAGTTCTTC.

A few counts support this clonotype. The CDR3, as DNA: TGTGCCAGCAGGGGGGACAGCTCCTATAATTCACCCCTCCACTTT. It translates to CASRGDSSYNSPLHF. V and J are TRBV12-3 or TRBV12-4 and TRBJ1-6; 7 positions agree with TRBD1. This CDR3 region has 15 residues. V was pared by 6 bases and J by 0 bases, with 2 bases of the junction left unmatched.

This clonotype showed up many times. The chain employs TRBV6-5 and TRBJ1-1; D call uncertain. The V and J ends lost 6 bases and 1 base respectively, with 9 bases between them. The germline gives CDR1 MNHEY, CDR2 SVGAGI. The CDR3 spans 13 residues. In DNA form, the CDR3 reads TGTGCCAGCAGGCTGGACGGGAACACTGAAGCTTTCTTT. Amino acids: CASRLDGNTEAFF.

In this sample, this clonotype turned up many times. The V and J genes are TRBV5-1 and TRBJ1-5, with 9 bases fitting TRBD1. Germline V gives CDR1 SGHRS, CDR2 YFSETQ. The CDR3 contains 15 residues. J gave up 6 bases and V 0 bases, and 4 bases lay outside the gene matches. In nucleotides, the CDR3 is TGCGCCAGCAGCTTGGGGACAGGGGTAGGTCAGCCCCAGCATTTT. Its protein is CASSLGTGVGQPQHF. The complete variable domain, with remaining parts taken from reference TRBV5-1 and TRBJ1-5, reads KAGVTQTPRYLIKTRGQQVTLSCSPISGHRSVSWYQQTPGQGLQFLFEYFSETQRNKGNFPGRFSGRQFSNSRSEMNVSTLELGDSALYLCASSLGTGVGQPQHFGDGTRLSIL.

This clonotype was recorded at least ten times. The chain employs TRBV29-1 and TRBJ2-3; TRBD2 matches 7 bases. V was pared by 6 bases and J by 10 bases, with 7 bases of the junction left unmatched. The CDR3 is 11 residues long. The V gene's germline CDR1 is SQVTM and CDR2 ANQGSEA. Here the CDR3 reads CSVGSGVAQYF. In DNA, the CDR3 is TGCAGCGTAGGAAGCGGGGTTGCGCAGTATTTT.

Ten or more counts support this clonotype. The rearrangement uses TRBV5-5 and TRBJ2-1; D gene ambiguous. CDR3 length: 16 residues. Germline loops: CDR1 SGHKS, CDR2 YYEKEE (reference sequence). Deletions cut 3 bases from V and 0 bases from J, with 13 bases between. This CDR3 is CASSSAPSFSYNEQFF. The CDR3 region has the DNA TGTGCCAGCAGCTCCGCGCCTAGTTTCTCCTACAATGAGCAGTTCTTC.

To note about this clonotype: The junction departs from germline at one end; a sequencing error may be responsible. The CDR3 here is CSARDGGSEGDTIFF. For the CDR3, the DNA is TGCAGTGCTAGAGATGGAGGGTCCGAGGGAGACACCATATTTTTT. J is TRBJ1-3 and V is TRBV20-1; D is undetermined. This CDR3 contains 15 residues. The germline V gene has CDR1 DFQATT and CDR2 SNEGSKA (reference sequence).

This clonotype was seen a few times. The chain employs TRBV24-1 and TRBJ1-2; D ambiguous. CDR1 is KGHDR and CDR2 is SFDVKD in the germline V gene. Deletions cut 0 bases from V and 3 bases from J, with 7 bases between. The CDR3 sequence is 14 residues long. The CDR3 DNA sequence: TGTGCCACCAGTGATTTGAACAGAGACTATGGCTACACCTTC. It yields the protein CATSDLNRDYGYTF.

This clonotype was picked up many times. As DNA, the CDR3 is TGTGCCAGCAGTGTCCCCCAATCGAATTCACCCCTCCACTTT. Its translation: CASSVPQSNSPLHF. The gene calls are TRBV28 and TRBJ1-6; D is unresolved. Germline V lookup: CDR1 MDHEN, CDR2 SYDVKM. The CDR3 loop spans 14 amino acids. V gave up 5 bases and J gave up 7 bases, with 12 bases separating them.

This clonotype was detected many times. This chain joins TRBV20-1 and TRBJ1-1; tentative D call: TRBD1 (5 bases). Germline-derived CDR1 and CDR2 are DFQATT and SNEGSKA (reference sequence). V shed 3 bases and J shed 0 bases, with 14 bases lying between them. The CDR3 runs 15 residues. As DNA, the CDR3 is TGCAGTGCTAGGACGCCAGGGCTTATGAACACTGAAGCTTTCTTT. Translation gives CSARTPGLMNTEAFF.

Notes on this clonotype: Compared with germline, one end of the junction differs, possibly owing to a read error. V usage is TRBV28 and J usage is TRBJ1-1; TRBD1 aligns across 11 bases. CDR1 is MDHEN, CDR2 SYDVKM, per germline. The CDR3 is 14 amino acids. The CDR3 protein is CASSPGQGATEAIF. CDR3 nucleotides: TGTGCCAGCAGTCCCGGACAGGGGGCCACTGAAGCTATCTTT.

This chain links TRBV3-1 with TRBJ2-3; a possible D gene is TRBD2 (7 bases). Germline values: CDR1 LGHDT, CDR2 YNNKEL (reference sequence). The CDR3 length is 15 residues. V lost 6 bases and J lost 3, with 16 bases in between. In nucleotides, the CDR3 is TGTGCCAGCAGGATCGCGGGGGCCACAACAGATACGCAGTATTTT. It encodes CASRIAGATTDTQYF.

The CDR3 coding sequence is TGTGCCAGCAGCCAGGAAAACGTTGCCCCCGAGCAGTACTTC. Translated, it gives CASSQENVAPEQYF. The chain recombines TRBV3-1 with TRBJ2-7; D unclear. V was trimmed by 3 bases and J by 6 bases, leaving 15 bases between them. The CDR3 has 14 amino acids. Germline loops: CDR1 LGHDT, CDR2 YNNKEL (reference sequence).

This clonotype was seen repeatedly, ten times or more. This chain joins TRBV12-3 or TRBV12-4 and TRBJ2-5, with D unclear. CDR3 length: 12 residues. Trimming stripped 6 bases from V and 1 base from J, with 6 bases between. The CDR3 region has the DNA TGTGCCAGCAGGCGGACCCAAGAGACCCAGTACTTC. Amino acids: CASRRTQETQYF.

The V gene is TRBV28, the J gene TRBJ2-7, with a possible D match to TRBD1 (6 bases). CDR1 and CDR2 (germline): MDHEN, SYDVKM. V was pared by 2 bases and J by 2 bases, with 13 bases between. The length of the CDR3 is 15 residues. The CDR3 sequence is CASSLPLTGTYEQYF. As DNA, the CDR3 is TGTGCCAGCAGTTTACCCCTAACAGGGACCTACGAGCAGTACTTC.

At least ten counts were recorded for this clonotype. The V and J genes are TRBV5-1 and TRBJ2-1, with 14 bases matching TRBD2. Trimming cost V 0 bases and J 7 bases; bases outside gene matches: 3. CDR3 length: 16 amino acids. Germline CDR1 is SGHRS and CDR2 is YFSETQ. Written as DNA, the CDR3 is TGCGCCAGCAGCTTGGGACTAGCGGGGGGGCTGAATGAGCAGTTCTTC. Protein sequence: CASSLGLAGGLNEQFF.

There are a few counts of this clonotype. V usage is TRBV6-2 or TRBV6-3 and J usage is TRBJ2-7; TRBD1 agrees at 7 bases. The CDR3 has 14 amino acids. The J segment lost 7 bases and the V segment lost 5 bases, leaving 11 bases of the junction unmatched. Germline V gene sequence: CDR1 MNHEY, CDR2 SVGEGT. The CDR3 protein is CASSQNRGMEEQYF. CDR3 DNA: TGTGCCAGCAGTCAAAACAGGGGCATGGAGGAGCAGTACTTC.

The chain links TRBV7-3 to TRBJ1-2; D may be TRBD1 (6 bases). V lost 4 bases and J lost 3, with 18 bases in between. This CDR3 is built from 16 residues. CDR1 and CDR2 from the germline V gene are SGHTA and FQGTGA. CDR3 sequence: CASSSGDGPLDYGYTF. The CDR3 DNA follows: TGTGCCAGCAGCTCAGGGGACGGGCCCCTTGACTATGGCTACACCTTC.

Ten or more counts support this clonotype. DNA for the CDR3: TGTGCCAGCAGCCTCCTCCCTAGCGGGGGGGCGGGGGAGCAGTACTTC. It encodes CASSLLPSGGAGEQYF. This sequence joins TRBV3-1 and TRBJ2-7; 12 nucleotides align to TRBD2. Germline loops: CDR1 LGHDT, CDR2 YNNKEL (reference sequence). V shed 4 bases, J shed 7 bases, and the junction held 11 bases outside the gene matches. The CDR3 has 16 residues.

This clonotype was seen a handful of times. The chain is built from TRBV6-5 and TRBJ2-2, with TRBD2 matching over 10 bases. The CDR3 covers 15 residues. Germline assignment: CDR1 MNHEY and CDR2 SVGAGI. V lost 2 bases and J lost 7; bases outside the gene matches: 4. CDR3 DNA sequence: TGTGCCAGCAGTTACGGGACTAGCGTCAACGGGGAGCTGTTTTTT. Protein sequence: CASSYGTSVNGELFF.

V usage is TRBV12-3 or TRBV12-4 and J usage is TRBJ2-5; TRBD2 matches at 8 bases. J gave up 3 bases and V 6 bases, and 3 bases lay outside the gene matches. The CDR3 has 13 amino acids. Written as DNA, the CDR3 is TGTGCCAGCAGACGTAGCGGGGAAGAGACCCAGTACTTC. Amino acids: CASRRSGEETQYF.

This clonotype was seen only a few times. The gene calls are TRBV4-3 and TRBJ2-3; 12 positions match TRBD2. The CDR3 runs to 20 residues. J was trimmed by 2 bases and V by 0 bases; bases with no gene match: 12. Germline V gene sequence: CDR1 LGHNA, CDR2 YSLEER. CDR3 in DNA: TGCGCCAGCAGCCAAGAAGTATTAGGGGGGACTAGCGGGCCCACAGATACGCAGTATTTT. Translation: CASSQEVLGGTSGPTDTQYF.